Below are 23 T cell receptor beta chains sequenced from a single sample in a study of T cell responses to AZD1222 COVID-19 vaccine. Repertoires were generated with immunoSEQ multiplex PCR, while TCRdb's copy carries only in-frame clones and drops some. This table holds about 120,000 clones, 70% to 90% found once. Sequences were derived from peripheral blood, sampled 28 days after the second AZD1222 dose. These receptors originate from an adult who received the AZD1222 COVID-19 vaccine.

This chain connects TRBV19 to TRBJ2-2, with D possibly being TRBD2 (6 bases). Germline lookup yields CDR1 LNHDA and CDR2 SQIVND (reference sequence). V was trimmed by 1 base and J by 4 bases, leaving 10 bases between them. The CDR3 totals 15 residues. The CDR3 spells CASSIVRRATGELFF. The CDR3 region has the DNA TGTGCCAGTAGTATAGTTCGGAGGGCCACCGGGGAGCTGTTTTTT.

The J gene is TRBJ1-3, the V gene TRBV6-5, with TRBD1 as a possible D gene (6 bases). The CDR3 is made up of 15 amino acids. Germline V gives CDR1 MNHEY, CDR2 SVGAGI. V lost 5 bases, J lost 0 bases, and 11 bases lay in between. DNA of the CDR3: TGTGCCAGCAGTCGGACAGATAGCTCTGGAAACACCATATATTTT. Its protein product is CASSRTDSSGNTIYF.

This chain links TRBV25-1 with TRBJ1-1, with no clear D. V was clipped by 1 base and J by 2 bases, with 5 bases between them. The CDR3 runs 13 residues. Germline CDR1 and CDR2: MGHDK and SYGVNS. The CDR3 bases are TGTGCCAGCAGTGAATGGGAAAACACTGAAGCTTTCTTT. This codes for CASSEWENTEAFF.

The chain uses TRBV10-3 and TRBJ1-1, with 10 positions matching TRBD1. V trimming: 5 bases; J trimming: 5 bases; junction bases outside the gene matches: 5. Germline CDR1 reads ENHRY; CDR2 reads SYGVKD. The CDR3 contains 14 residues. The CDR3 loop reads CAISWDRGETEAFF. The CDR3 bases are TGTGCCATCAGTTGGGACAGGGGAGAAACTGAAGCTTTCTTT.

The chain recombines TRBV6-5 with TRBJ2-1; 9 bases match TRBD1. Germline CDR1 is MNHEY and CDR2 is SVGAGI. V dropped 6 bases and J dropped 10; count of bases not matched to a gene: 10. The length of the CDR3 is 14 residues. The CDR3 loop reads CASSPGTGWGEQFF. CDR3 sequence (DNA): TGTGCCAGCAGCCCCGGGACAGGGTGGGGGGAGCAGTTCTTC.

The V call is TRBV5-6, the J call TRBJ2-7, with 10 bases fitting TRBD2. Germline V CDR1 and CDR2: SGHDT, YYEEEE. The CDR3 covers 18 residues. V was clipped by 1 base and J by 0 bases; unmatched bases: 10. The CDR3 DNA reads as TGTGCCAGCAGCTTGTTGTTGTTGGGGACTAGCGCCTCCTACGAGCAGTACTTC. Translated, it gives CASSLLLLGTSASYEQYF.

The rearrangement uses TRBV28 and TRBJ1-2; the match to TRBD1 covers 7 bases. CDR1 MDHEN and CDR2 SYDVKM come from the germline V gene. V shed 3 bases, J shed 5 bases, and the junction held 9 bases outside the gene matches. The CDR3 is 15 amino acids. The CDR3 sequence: CASSFSTGARYGYTF. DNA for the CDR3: TGTGCCAGCAGTTTTAGCACAGGGGCCAGATATGGCTACACCTTC.

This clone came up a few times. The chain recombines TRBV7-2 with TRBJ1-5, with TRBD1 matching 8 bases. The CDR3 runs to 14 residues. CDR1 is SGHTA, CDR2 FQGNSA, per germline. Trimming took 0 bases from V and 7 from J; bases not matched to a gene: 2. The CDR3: CASSLAPGGQPQHF. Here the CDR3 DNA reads TGTGCCAGCAGCTTAGCACCAGGGGGCCAGCCCCAGCATTTT.

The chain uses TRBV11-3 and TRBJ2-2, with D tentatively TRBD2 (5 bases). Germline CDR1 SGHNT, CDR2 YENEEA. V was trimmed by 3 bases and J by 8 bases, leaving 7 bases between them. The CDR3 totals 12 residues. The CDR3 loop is CASSLAGGELFF. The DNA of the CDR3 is TGTGCCAGCAGCTTGGCGGGTGGGGAGCTGTTTTTT. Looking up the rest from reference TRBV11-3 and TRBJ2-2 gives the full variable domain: EAGVVQSPRYKIIEKKQPVAFWCNPISGHNTLYWYLQNLGQGPELLIRYENEEAVDDSQLPKDRFSAERLKGVDSTLKIQPAELGDSAVYLCASSLAGGELFFGEGSRLTVL.

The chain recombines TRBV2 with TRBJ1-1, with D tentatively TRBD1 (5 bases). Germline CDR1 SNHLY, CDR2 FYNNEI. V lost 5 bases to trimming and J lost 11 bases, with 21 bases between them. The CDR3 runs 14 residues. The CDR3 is CASSSRSSAGRAFF. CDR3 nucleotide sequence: TGTGCCAGCAGTTCCAGGTCCTCGGCAGGGAGGGCTTTCTTT.

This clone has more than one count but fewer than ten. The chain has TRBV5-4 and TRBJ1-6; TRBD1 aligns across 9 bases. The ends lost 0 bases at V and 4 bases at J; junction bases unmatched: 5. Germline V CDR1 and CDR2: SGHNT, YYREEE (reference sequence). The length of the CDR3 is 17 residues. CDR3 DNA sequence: TGTGCCAGCAGCTTGGCACAGGGGGCGTTTTATAATTCACCCCTCCACTTT. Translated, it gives CASSLAQGAFYNSPLHF.

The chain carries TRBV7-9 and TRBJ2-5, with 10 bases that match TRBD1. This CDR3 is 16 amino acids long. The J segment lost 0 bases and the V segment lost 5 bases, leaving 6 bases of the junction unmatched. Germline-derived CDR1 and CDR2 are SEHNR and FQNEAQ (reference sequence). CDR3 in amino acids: CASSPRTGGHQETQYF. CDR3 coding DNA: TGTGCCAGCAGCCCTCGGACAGGGGGTCACCAAGAGACCCAGTACTTC.

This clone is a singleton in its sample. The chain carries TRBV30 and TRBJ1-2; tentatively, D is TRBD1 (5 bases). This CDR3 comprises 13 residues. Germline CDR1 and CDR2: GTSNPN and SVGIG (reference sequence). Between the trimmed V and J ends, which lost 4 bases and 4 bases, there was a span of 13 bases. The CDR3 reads CAWTPHGTYGYTF. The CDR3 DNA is TGTGCCTGGACCCCGCACGGGACCTATGGCTACACCTTC.

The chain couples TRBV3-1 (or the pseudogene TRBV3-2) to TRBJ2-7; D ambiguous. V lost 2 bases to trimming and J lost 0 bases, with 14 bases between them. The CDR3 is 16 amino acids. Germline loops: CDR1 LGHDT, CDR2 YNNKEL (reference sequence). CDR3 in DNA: TGTGCCAGCAGCCAACGGGCCCGAACATACTCCTACGAGCAGTACTTC. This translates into CASSQRARTYSYEQYF.

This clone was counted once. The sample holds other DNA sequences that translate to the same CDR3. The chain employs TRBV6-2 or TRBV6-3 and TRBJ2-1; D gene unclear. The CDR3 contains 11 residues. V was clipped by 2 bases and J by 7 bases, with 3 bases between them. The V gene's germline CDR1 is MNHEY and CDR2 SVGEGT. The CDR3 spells CASSYLNEQFF. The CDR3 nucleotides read TGTGCCAGCAGTTACCTGAATGAGCAGTTCTTC.

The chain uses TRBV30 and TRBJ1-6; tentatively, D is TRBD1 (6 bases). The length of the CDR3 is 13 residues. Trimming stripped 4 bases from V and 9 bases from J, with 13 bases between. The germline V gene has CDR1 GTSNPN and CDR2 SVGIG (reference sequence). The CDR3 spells CAWNPGHSSPLHF. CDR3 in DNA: TGTGCCTGGAATCCGGGACACTCTTCACCCCTCCACTTT.

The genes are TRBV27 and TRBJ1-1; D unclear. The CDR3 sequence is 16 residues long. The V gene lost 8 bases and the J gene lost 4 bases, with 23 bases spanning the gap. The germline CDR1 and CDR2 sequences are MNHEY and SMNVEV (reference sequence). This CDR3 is CASASRRVTTVTEAFF. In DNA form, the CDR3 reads TGTGCCAGCGCCTCCCGAAGGGTGACGACGGTCACTGAAGCTTTCTTT.

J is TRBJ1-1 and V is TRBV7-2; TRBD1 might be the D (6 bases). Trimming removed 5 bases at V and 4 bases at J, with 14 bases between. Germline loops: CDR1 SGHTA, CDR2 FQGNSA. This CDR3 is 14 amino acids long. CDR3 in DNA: TGTGCCAGCAGCCTAAAGAGGGGGGGCACTGAAGCTTTCTTT. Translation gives CASSLKRGGTEAFF. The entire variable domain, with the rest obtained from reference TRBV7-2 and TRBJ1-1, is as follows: GAGVSQSPSNKVTEKGKDVELRCDPISGHTALYWYRQSLGQGLEFLIYFQGNSAPDKSGLPSDRFSAERTGGSVSTLTIQRTQQEDSAVYLCASSLKRGGTEAFFGQGTRLTVV.

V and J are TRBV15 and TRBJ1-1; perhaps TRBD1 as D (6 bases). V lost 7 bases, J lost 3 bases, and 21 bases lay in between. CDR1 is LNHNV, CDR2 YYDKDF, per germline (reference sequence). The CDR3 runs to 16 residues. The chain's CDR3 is CATIHRVTGWDTEAFF. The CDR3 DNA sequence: TGTGCCACCATCCACAGGGTCACCGGTTGGGACACTGAAGCTTTCTTT. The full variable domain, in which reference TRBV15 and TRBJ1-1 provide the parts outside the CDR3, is DAMVIQNPRYQVTQFGKPVTLSCSQTLNHNVMYWYQQKSSQAPKLLFHYYDKDFNNEADTPDNFQSRRPNTSFCFLDIRSPGLGDTAMYLCATIHRVTGWDTEAFFGQGTRLTVV.

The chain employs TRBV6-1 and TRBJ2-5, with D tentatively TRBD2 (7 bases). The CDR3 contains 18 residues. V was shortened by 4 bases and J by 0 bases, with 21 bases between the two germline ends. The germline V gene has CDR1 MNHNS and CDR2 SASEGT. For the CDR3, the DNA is TGTGCCAGCAGTGTTCAGGGGACCGGGAGGCCGTACCAAGAGACCCAGTACTTC. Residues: CASSVQGTGRPYQETQYF.

CDR3 sequence (DNA): TGTGCCAGCAGTTATAGACTAGCGGGGCCGTACCAAGAGACCCAGTACTTC. Its protein product is CASSYRLAGPYQETQYF. The chain joins TRBV6-2 or TRBV6-3 to TRBJ2-5, with 11 bases matching TRBD2. This CDR3 comprises 17 residues. Germline CDR1 and CDR2: MNHEY and SVGEGT. Trimming cost V 3 bases and J 0 bases; bases outside gene matches: 6.

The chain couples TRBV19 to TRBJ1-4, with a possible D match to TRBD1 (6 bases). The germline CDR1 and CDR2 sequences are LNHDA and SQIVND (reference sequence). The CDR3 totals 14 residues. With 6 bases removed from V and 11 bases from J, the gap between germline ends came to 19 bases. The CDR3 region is CASRGTSSREKLFF. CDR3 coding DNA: TGTGCCAGTAGGGGGACAAGTTCCAGGGAGAAACTGTTTTTT.

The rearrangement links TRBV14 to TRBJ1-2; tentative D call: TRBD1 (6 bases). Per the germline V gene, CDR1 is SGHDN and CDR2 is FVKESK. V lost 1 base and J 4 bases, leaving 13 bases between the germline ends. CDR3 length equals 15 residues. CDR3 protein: CASSQAGQGPYGYTF. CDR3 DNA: TGTGCCAGCAGCCAAGCTGGTCAGGGGCCCTATGGCTACACCTTC.